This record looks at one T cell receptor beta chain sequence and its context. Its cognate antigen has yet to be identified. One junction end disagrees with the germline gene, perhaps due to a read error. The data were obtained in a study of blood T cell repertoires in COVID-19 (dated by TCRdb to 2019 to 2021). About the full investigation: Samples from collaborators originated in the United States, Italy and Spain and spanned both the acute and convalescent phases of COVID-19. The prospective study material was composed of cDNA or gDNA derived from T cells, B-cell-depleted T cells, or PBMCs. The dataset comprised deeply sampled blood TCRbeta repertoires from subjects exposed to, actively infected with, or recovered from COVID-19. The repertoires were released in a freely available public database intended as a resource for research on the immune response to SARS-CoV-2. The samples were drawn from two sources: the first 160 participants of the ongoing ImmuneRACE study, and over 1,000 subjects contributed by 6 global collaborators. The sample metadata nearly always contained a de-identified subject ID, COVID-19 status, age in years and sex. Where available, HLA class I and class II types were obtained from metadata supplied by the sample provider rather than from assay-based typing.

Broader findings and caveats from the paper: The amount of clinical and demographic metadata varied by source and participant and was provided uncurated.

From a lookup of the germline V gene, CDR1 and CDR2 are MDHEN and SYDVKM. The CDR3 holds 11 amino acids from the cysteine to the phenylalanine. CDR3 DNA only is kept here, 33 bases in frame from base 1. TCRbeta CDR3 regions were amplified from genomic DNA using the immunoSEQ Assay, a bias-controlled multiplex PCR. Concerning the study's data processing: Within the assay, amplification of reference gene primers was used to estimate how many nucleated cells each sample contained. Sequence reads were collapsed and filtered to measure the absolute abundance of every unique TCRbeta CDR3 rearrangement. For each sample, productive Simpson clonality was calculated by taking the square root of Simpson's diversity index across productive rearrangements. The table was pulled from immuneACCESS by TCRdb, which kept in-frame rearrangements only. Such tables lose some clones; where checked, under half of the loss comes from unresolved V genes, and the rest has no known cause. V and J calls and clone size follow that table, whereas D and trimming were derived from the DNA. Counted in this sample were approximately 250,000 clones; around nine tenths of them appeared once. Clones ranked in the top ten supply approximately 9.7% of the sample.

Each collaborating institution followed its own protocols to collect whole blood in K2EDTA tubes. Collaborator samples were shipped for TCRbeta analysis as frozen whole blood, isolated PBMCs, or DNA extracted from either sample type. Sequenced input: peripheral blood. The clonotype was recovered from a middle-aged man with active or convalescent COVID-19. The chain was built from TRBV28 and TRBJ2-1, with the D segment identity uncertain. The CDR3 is CASSSSNEQFF. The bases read TGTGCCAGCAGTTCCTCCAATGAGCAGTTCTTC.